This TCR beta chain was documented in a study of T cell repertoires in cytomegalovirus infection. Trimming pared 0 bases from V and 4 bases from J, leaving 12 bases between. This CDR3 is 16 amino acids long. Germline V lookup: CDR1 LGHDT, CDR2 YNNKEL (reference sequence). This clonotype was recorded only once. The antigen remains undetermined. One entry per CDR3 protein, called by TCRdb with MiXCR from the reads. The table includes approximately 990,000 distinct CDR3 sequences, approximately 32% detected once. The genes are TRBV3-1 and TRBJ2-2; TRBD1 might be the D (5 bases). The sequence was collected from a human donor in good health (CMV status not recorded). Some clones in this sample may be carry-over from other donors' samples. The source material was cultured CD8+ T cells from PBMCs, sampled from culture after CMV antigen stimulation. CDR3 nucleotide sequence: TGTGCCAGCAGCCAAGACGGGTCAGGGTTCACCGGGGAGCTGTTTTTT. It is translated as CASSQDGSGFTGELFF.